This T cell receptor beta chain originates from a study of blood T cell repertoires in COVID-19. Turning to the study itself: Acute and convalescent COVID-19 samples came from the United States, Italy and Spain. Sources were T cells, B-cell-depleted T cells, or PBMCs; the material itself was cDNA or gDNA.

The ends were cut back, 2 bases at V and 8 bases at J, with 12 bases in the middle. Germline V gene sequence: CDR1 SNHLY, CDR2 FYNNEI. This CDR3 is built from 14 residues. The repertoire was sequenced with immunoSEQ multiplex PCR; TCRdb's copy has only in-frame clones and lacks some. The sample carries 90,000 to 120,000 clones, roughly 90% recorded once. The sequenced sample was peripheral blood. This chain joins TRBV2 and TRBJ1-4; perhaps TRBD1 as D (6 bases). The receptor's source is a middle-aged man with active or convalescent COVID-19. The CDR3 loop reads CASSEQGLGEKLFF. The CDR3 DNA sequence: TGTGCCAGCAGTGAACAGGGGTTAGGAGAAAAACTGTTTTTT.